This section outlines one T cell receptor (beta chain) sequence together with its context. This sample was taken from a study of OX40 agonist ivuxolimab in advanced cancers. Study at large: Partial responses were seen in three patients, one with hepatocellular carcinoma and two with cutaneous melanoma.

Measured with immunoSEQ multiplex PCR; TCRdb has only the in-frame clones, and not every one. The sample lists approximately 64,000 clones, about nine tenths seen once, with approximately 2.5% in the top ten. Germline CDR1 is GTSNPN and CDR2 is SVGIG (reference sequence). The CDR3 runs 14 residues. V dropped 0 bases and J dropped 3 bases, with 10 bases sitting between them. The receptor was derived from an adult with an advanced solid tumor such as melanoma, head and neck, liver or kidney cancer. This rearrangement joins TRBV30 to TRBJ2-3, with D possibly matching TRBD2 (7 bases). The specimen was CD4+ or CD8+ T cells sorted from blood, collected in a trial of the OX40 agonist ivuxolimab. CDR3: CAWSVGGVTDTQYF. The CDR3 bases are TGTGCCTGGAGTGTAGGGGGGGTTACAGATACGCAGTATTTT.